The entry below describes one T cell receptor (beta chain). This clone was seen just once. Its target antigen remains unknown. Base qualities were left out, and no much larger clone turns up one base away. Each collaborating institution followed its own protocols to collect whole blood in K2EDTA tubes. For TCRbeta analysis, collaborators shipped samples in one of three forms: frozen whole blood, isolated PBMCs, or DNA extracted from either of those sample types. This record comes from a study of blood T cell repertoires in COVID-19 (dated by TCRdb to the early 2020s). Regarding the study in general: Samples covering the acute and convalescent phases of COVID-19 were provided by collaborators in the United States, Italy and Spain. The prospective study material was composed of cDNA or gDNA derived from T cells, B-cell-depleted T cells, or PBMCs. Subjects who had been exposed to COVID-19, were actively infected with it, or had recovered from it provided the deeply sampled blood TCRbeta repertoires that made up the dataset. The repertoires were released in a freely available public database meant as a resource for research on the immune response to SARS-CoV-2. The samples were drawn from the first 160 participants of the ongoing ImmuneRACE study and from more than 1,000 subjects provided by 6 global collaborators. Nearly every sample came with metadata listing a de-identified subject ID, COVID-19 status, age in years and sex. Where HLA class I and class II types were available, the types were taken from metadata supplied by the sample provider, not from assay-based typing.

The immunoSEQ Assay, a bias-controlled multiplex PCR, was used to amplify TCRbeta CDR3 regions from genomic DNA. For the original study's pipeline: The number of nucleated cells in each sample was estimated from the amplification of reference gene primers within the assay. Sequence reads were collapsed and filtered to measure the absolute abundance of every unique TCRbeta CDR3 rearrangement. For each sample, productive Simpson clonality was calculated as the square root of Simpson's diversity index over productive rearrangements. TCRdb retrieved this table from immuneACCESS and kept in-frame rearrangements only. Not all clones are present; in checked studies, unresolved V genes account for under half, and no reason is known for the remainder. The V and J calls and clone size were taken over from that table, and D and trimming were inferred from the DNA. The sample table records about 280,000 clones; roughly 88% of these occur just once. The ten largest clonotypes hold approximately 8.5% of the sample.

Trimming takes 6 bases off V and 14 bases off J; junction bases not matched to a gene: 10. CDR1 and CDR2, looked up from the germline V gene, are MNHEY and SVGAGI. The CDR3 sequence holds 14 residues, the cysteine and phenylalanine included. Only the CDR3 region is kept as DNA, spanning 42 bases read in frame from base 1. General findings and caveats noted by the study authors: Clinical and demographic metadata were provided uncurated, with the amount varying by source and participant.

The rearranged segments are TRBV6-5 and TRBJ1-6, and 10 junctional nucleotides match TRBD1. Sequencing was performed on peripheral blood. This TCR came from a man younger than 30 with active or convalescent COVID-19. At the DNA level, the sequence is TGTGCCAGCAGCCCCGGACAGGGGGGTTGGACCCTCCACTTT. Translated, it reads CASSPGQGGWTLHF.